The 27 T cell receptor beta chains reported below all come from one sample, sequenced in a study of shared clonotypes between healthy human individuals. Assay: immunoSEQ multiplex PCR; the TCRdb copy retains only in-frame clones and omits some. The sample contains approximately 1.5 million clones, about 98% of which appear only once. The sample consisted of naive CD4+ T cells sorted from blood. As for subset: CD45RA+ positively selected. The receptor source for this set is a man aged 25-40 years in good health.

The V call is TRBV19, the J call TRBJ2-3; weak D call: TRBD1 (6 bases). CDR1 is LNHDA and CDR2 is SQIVND in the germline V gene (reference sequence). The CDR3 has 16 amino acids. The V and J ends lost 5 bases and 0 bases respectively, with 15 bases between them. For the CDR3, the DNA is TGTGCCAGTAGTGCCCCCCGGACAGAAAGCACAGATACGCAGTATTTT. This encodes CASSAPRTESTDTQYF.

CDR3 sequence: CASSFRRGNTEAFF. Written as DNA, the CDR3 is TGTGCCAGCAGTTTCCGCAGGGGAAATACTGAAGCTTTCTTT. V and J are TRBV27 and TRBJ1-1; D is possibly TRBD1 (6 bases). CDR1 and CDR2 from the germline V gene are MNHEY and SMNVEV (reference sequence). The CDR3 runs 14 residues. The V end lost 3 bases, the J end lost 5 bases, and 13 bases lay between the germline ends.

The chain links TRBV5-1 to TRBJ1-4; the D is unclear. V was clipped by 2 bases and J by 0 bases, with 8 bases between them. Germline CDR1 SGHRS, CDR2 YFSETQ. The CDR3 has 15 amino acids. This CDR3 reads CASSFTDATNEKLFF. CDR3 DNA: TGCGCCAGCAGCTTTACAGACGCAACTAATGAAAAACTGTTTTTT.

The chain carries TRBV29-1 and TRBJ2-3; a possible D gene is TRBD2 (6 bases). Germline V CDR1 and CDR2: SQVTM, ANQGSEA. The germline V and J ends were trimmed by 3 bases and 1 base, with 8 bases remaining between them. The CDR3 is made up of 13 amino acids. In nucleotides, the CDR3 is TGCAGCGTTGATACGGGGGGCACAGATACGCAGTATTTT. This sequence encodes CSVDTGGTDTQYF.

This clone was counted once. The rearrangement uses TRBV18 and TRBJ2-1; D remains unclear. V was cut by 2 bases and J by 8 bases, with 7 bases left in between. The CDR3 runs 12 residues. Germline lookup yields CDR1 KGHSH and CDR2 LQKENI. The CDR3 coding sequence is TGTGCCAGCTCACCAGGGTTCGATGAGCAGTTCTTC. This codes for CASSPGFDEQFF.

The chain has TRBV18 and TRBJ1-2; D is uncertain. Germline V gene data show CDR1 as KGHSH and CDR2 as LQKENI. The CDR3 spans 16 residues. V lost 2 bases and J 0 bases, leaving 13 bases between the germline ends. Here the CDR3 reads CASSPIPQKPNYGYTF. CDR3 bases: TGTGCCAGCTCACCAATCCCGCAGAAACCTAACTATGGCTACACCTTC.

V and J are TRBV6-5 and TRBJ2-7, with 12 bases identical to TRBD1. After removal of 5 bases from V and 5 bases from J, the junction contained 4 bases not matched to a gene. In germline, CDR1 is MNHEY, CDR2 SVGAGI. The CDR3 runs to 14 residues. The chain's CDR3 is CASSQGQGADEQYF. CDR3 sequence (DNA): TGTGCCAGCAGTCAGGGACAGGGGGCGGACGAGCAGTACTTC.

The V gene is TRBV5-1, the J gene TRBJ1-3, with D perhaps matching TRBD1 (5 bases). Trimming cost V 2 bases and J 2 bases, with 8 bases left between them. The CDR3 runs to 14 residues. Germline loops: CDR1 SGHRS, CDR2 YFSETQ. The CDR3 bases are TGCGCCAGCAGCTTTCAGGGAGCTGGAAACACCATATATTTT. Protein: CASSFQGAGNTIYF. Supplemented by reference TRBV5-1 and TRBJ1-3, the full variable domain reads KAGVTQTPRYLIKTRGQQVTLSCSPISGHRSVSWYQQTPGQGLQFLFEYFSETQRNKGNFPGRFSGRQFSNSRSEMNVSTLELGDSALYLCASSFQGAGNTIYFGEGSWLTVV.

The chain recombines TRBV5-5 with TRBJ1-5, with 10 bases aligning to TRBD1. J gave up 0 bases and V 4 bases, and 1 base lay outside the gene matches. This CDR3 is built from 15 residues. Looked up from germline, CDR1 is SGHKS and CDR2 is YYEKEE (reference sequence). As DNA, the CDR3 is TGTGCCAGCAGCAGACAGGGGGCTAGCAATCAGCCCCAGCATTTT. As protein: CASSRQGASNQPQHF.

The gene calls are TRBV28 and TRBJ2-1; no reliable D call. This CDR3 region has 13 residues. In germline, CDR1 is MDHEN, CDR2 SYDVKM. Trimming left V 2 bases short and J 4 bases short, with 6 bases between. This CDR3 is CASSLPQYNEQFF. The CDR3, as DNA: TGTGCCAGCAGTTTACCTCAGTACAATGAGCAGTTCTTC.

The rearrangement links TRBV5-4 to TRBJ2-5, with 9 bases aligning to TRBD1. After removal of 4 bases from V and 4 bases from J, the junction contained 8 bases not matched to a gene. The CDR3 is 15 amino acids. The germline CDR1 and CDR2 sequences are SGHNT and YYREEE (reference sequence). CDR3 in amino acids: CASSGDRDWGETQYF. As DNA, the CDR3 is TGTGCCAGCAGCGGGGACAGGGATTGGGGAGAGACCCAGTACTTC.

V is TRBV6-1 and J is TRBJ1-5; 9 bases match TRBD1. Germline values: CDR1 MNHNS, CDR2 SASEGT. After removal of 3 bases from V and 4 bases from J, the junction contained 7 bases not matched to a gene. CDR3 length: 16 amino acids. The CDR3 here is CASSDPGTGINQPQHF. The DNA for the CDR3 is TGTGCCAGCAGTGATCCCGGGACAGGGATTAATCAGCCCCAGCATTTT.

This rearrangement joins TRBV28 to TRBJ2-7; D is undetermined. The CDR3 consists of 13 residues. The germline gives CDR1 MDHEN, CDR2 SYDVKM. The germline V and J ends were trimmed by 7 bases and 2 bases, with 12 bases remaining between them. CDR3 amino acids: CASKGSMAYEQYF. CDR3 in DNA: TGTGCCAGCAAGGGCAGTATGGCCTACGAGCAGTACTTC.

The chain uses TRBV27 and TRBJ1-2; 7 bases are shared with TRBD1. Per germline, CDR1 MNHEY and CDR2 SMNVEV (reference sequence). Trimming removed 5 bases from V and 9 bases from J; junction bases left unmatched: 6. CDR3 size: 12 residues. The CDR3 coding sequence is TGTGCCAGCAGTGACAGGGATCTGCGCTACACCTTC. This gives the protein CASSDRDLRYTF.

The chain recombines TRBV5-1 with TRBJ2-3; the D is unclear. CDR1 and CDR2 (germline): SGHRS, YFSETQ. Deletions cut 4 bases from V and 3 bases from J, with 12 bases between. There are 14 residues in the CDR3. CDR3 coding DNA: TGCGCCAGCAGCCCCCCGGCCGGGACAGATACGCAGTATTTT. It is translated as CASSPPAGTDTQYF.

The chain uses TRBV19 and TRBJ1-1; no clear D gene. Per germline, CDR1 LNHDA and CDR2 SQIVND (reference sequence). The germline V and J ends were trimmed by 6 bases and 3 bases, with 11 bases remaining between them. The CDR3 length is 13 residues. CDR3 nucleotide sequence: TGTGCCAGTAGCCGAAGACATTACACTGAAGCTTTCTTT. This sequence encodes CASSRRHYTEAFF.

About this clone: The junction shows a germline mismatch at one end, possibly a read error. The chain uses TRBV10-2 and TRBJ1-1; D is unclear. The CDR3 extends over 13 amino acids. Germline V gene sequence: CDR1 WSHSY, CDR2 SAAADI. CDR3 coding DNA: TGCGCCAGCAGTGAGTTGGTCACCACTGTAGCTTTCTTT. The encoded protein is CASSELVTTVAFF.

V and J are TRBV5-1 and TRBJ2-3, with a weak D call TRBD1 (5 bases). Trimming left V 2 bases short and J 3 bases short, with 13 bases between. In germline, CDR1 is SGHRS, CDR2 YFSETQ. This CDR3 has 15 residues. Here the CDR3 reads CASSFDPTGTDTQYF. In DNA form, the CDR3 reads TGCGCCAGCAGCTTTGACCCCACAGGTACAGATACGCAGTATTTT.

This chain links TRBV18 with TRBJ2-3, with 10 bases fitting TRBD2. Germline loops: CDR1 KGHSH, CDR2 LQKENI. The CDR3 is 17 residues long. V was pared by 3 bases and J by 2 bases, with 8 bases of the junction left unmatched. CDR3: CASSPLSGRGTTDTQYF. For the CDR3, the DNA is TGTGCCAGCTCACCTCTAAGCGGGAGGGGAACCACAGATACGCAGTATTTT.

The V and J genes are TRBV25-1 and TRBJ2-5; the D gene is possibly TRBD2 (6 bases). V was pared by 2 bases and J by 7 bases, with 14 bases between. This CDR3 has 14 residues. CDR1 MGHDK and CDR2 SYGVNS come from the germline V gene. In DNA, the CDR3 is TGTGCCAGCAGTGAACTCTGGGCAGCGGGGACCCAGTACTTC. Its translation: CASSELWAAGTQYF. Full variable domain (remainder filled in from reference TRBV25-1 and TRBJ2-5): EADIYQTPRYLVIGTGKKITLECSQTMGHDKMYWYQQDPGMELHLIHYSYGVNSTEKGDLSSESTVSRIRTEHFPLTLESARPSHTSQYLCASSELWAAGTQYFGPGTRLLVL.

This sequence joins TRBV27 and TRBJ2-7; possible D gene TRBD2, 5 bases. Germline V gene sequence: CDR1 MNHEY, CDR2 SMNVEV (reference sequence). This CDR3 contains 13 residues. Deletions cut 5 bases from V and 3 bases from J, with 11 bases between. CDR3 nucleotide sequence: TGTGCCAGCAGTCCATCGACTAACTACGAGCAGTACTTC. It codes for CASSPSTNYEQYF.

The gene calls are TRBV25-1 and TRBJ2-1, with D unclear. Germline V gene data show CDR1 as MGHDK and CDR2 as SYGVNS. V lost 5 bases and J 11 bases, leaving 22 bases between the germline ends. CDR3 size: 15 residues. The CDR3 DNA reads TGTGCCAGCAGTAGAGGTCTTCTGCGGTTTTCGAAGCAGTTCTTC. Encoded protein: CASSRGLLRFSKQFF.

V and J are TRBV9 and TRBJ1-5; D not certain. This CDR3 comprises 13 residues. From germline, CDR1 is SGDLS and CDR2 YYNGEE. With 4 bases removed from V and 6 bases from J, the gap between germline ends came to 11 bases. The CDR3 DNA reads as TGTGCCAGCAGCCCCTACTTGGGTCAGCCCCAGCATTTT. It encodes CASSPYLGQPQHF.

The chain recombines TRBV5-1 with TRBJ1-4, with D unresolved. The CDR3 spans 13 residues. The V gene's germline CDR1 is SGHRS and CDR2 YFSETQ. The V gene lost 2 bases and the J gene lost 4 bases, with 6 bases spanning the gap. The CDR3 DNA reads as TGCGCCAGCAGCTTTGCCAATAATGAAAAACTGTTTTTT. Amino acids: CASSFANNEKLFF.

V gene TRBV18 combines with J gene TRBJ2-3; 13 nucleotides agree with TRBD2. V trimming: 0 bases; J trimming: 7 bases; junction bases outside the gene matches: 1. CDR1 KGHSH and CDR2 LQKENI come from the germline V gene. The CDR3 has 15 residues. In DNA, the CDR3 is TGTGCCAGCTCACCACCGGGACTAGCGGGGAATACGCAGTATTTT. It translates to CASSPPGLAGNTQYF. The complete variable domain, with remaining parts taken from reference TRBV18 and TRBJ2-3, reads NAGVMQNPRHLVRRRGQEARLRCSPMKGHSHVYWYRQLPEEGLKFMVYLQKENIIDESGMPKERFSAEFPKEGPSILRIQQVVRGDSAAYFCASSPPGLAGNTQYFGPGTRLTVL.

Notes on this clone: Other DNA variants within this sample encode the same CDR3. This rearrangement joins TRBV30 to TRBJ1-2; 10 bases fit TRBD1. V was clipped by 4 bases and J by 3 bases; unmatched bases: 8. Germline CDR1 is GTSNPN and CDR2 is SVGIG (reference sequence). The CDR3 has 15 amino acids. The DNA of the CDR3 is TGTGCCTGGAATCCGGACAGGGGGGCCTACTATGGCTACACCTTC. Its protein product is CAWNPDRGAYYGYTF.

The rearrangement links TRBV7-6 to TRBJ2-1, with 8 positions matching TRBD1. CDR3 size: 16 residues. Trimming at V came to 3 bases and at J to 8 bases, leaving 12 bases not matched to a gene. The V gene's germline CDR1 is SGHVS and CDR2 FNYEAQ. CDR3 DNA: TGTGCCAGCAGCTTCCTCCCGACAGGGGTTAGGGATGAGCAGTTCTTC. This gives the protein CASSFLPTGVRDEQFF.